This T cell receptor (beta chain) was found in a study of shared clonotypes between healthy human individuals. Note on this clone: Its cognate antigen is unknown. Other DNA sequences within the sample encode an identical CDR3.

Data came from immunoSEQ multiplex PCR; TCRdb stores just in-frame clones and leaves some out. The table includes more than 2 million clones, 90% to 95% detected once. All donors qualified as healthy HIV-negative adults and had experienced no recent acute infections or vaccinations. Subsets obtained from CD4+ cells comprised CD45RA+ naive and CD45RA-negative memory cells. Study-level results: Although depth was large, rarefaction showed that sequencing of the sorted subsets was incomplete.

This TCR was sampled from a man aged 18 to 30 in good health. Sequenced sample: naive CD4+ T cells sorted from blood. Subset here: CD45RA+ positively selected.

The CDR3 region has the DNA TGTGCCAGCAGTTTCCGGGGACTAGCTCTCGAGCAGTACTTC. It specifies CASSFRGLALEQYF. The rearrangement links TRBV27 to TRBJ2-7, with 9 nucleotides matching TRBD2. V trimming: 3 bases; J trimming: 6 bases; junction bases outside the gene matches: 6. Per the germline V gene, CDR1 is MNHEY and CDR2 is SMNVEV (reference sequence). The CDR3 length is 14 residues.